This record looks at one T cell receptor (beta chain) sequence and its context. Prior to thyroid surgery, none of the patients had received any treatment. Per the original data handling: The authors used CDR3 differences across clinicopathological groups to build a distant-metastasis classifier for papillary thyroid cancer. TCRdb used MiXCR to call clones anew from the PCR reads. In this record, the V and J calls reflect TCRdb's handling and not the investigators' own analysis. The sample lists around 28,000 clones; around 13% were seen once. The CDR3 sequence is 13 residues long. V was cut by 5 bases and J by 1 base, with 6 bases left in between. Germline values: CDR1 GTSNPN, CDR2 SVGIG (reference sequence). This sample was included in a study of metastatic and nonmetastatic thyroid tumors.

The origin of this receptor is a female donor with papillary thyroid cancer or a benign thyroid nodule (not recorded which). Some clones in this sample may be carry-over from other donors' samples. The sequenced sample was blood. The rearrangement links TRBV30 to TRBJ2-6; the D is unclear. The CDR3 is CAWLGSGANVLTF. The CDR3 DNA sequence: TGTGCCTGGTTGGGGTCTGGGGCCAACGTCCTGACTTTC.